This T cell receptor beta chain is drawn from a study of T cells in Graves' hyperthyroidism and ophthalmopathy. Study-wide results and limits: Model predictions of ophthalmopathy came a median approximately seven months before onset. Most thyroid clonotypes with frequency above 0.001 were detected in blood.

If no ophthalmopathy progression occurred within 18 months, Graves' hyperthyroidism was stable. On this clonotype: What it recognizes is unknown.

It was RNA transcripts that yielded the amplified TCR beta CDR3 regions. RT-PCR in the first round (using the HTBI primer set) targeted the TCR CDR3. TCRdb re-derived calls from the multiplex PCR reads in MiXCR, one entry per CDR3 protein. The sample lists tens of thousands of distinct CDR3 sequences, about 53% seen once, with 30% to 40% in the top ten. The source of this sequence is a man aged 18 to 35 with Graves' hyperthyroidism. The sequenced sample was peripheral blood or thyroid tissue (not recorded which).

As DNA, the CDR3 is TGCGCCAGCAGCGTCACAGGGGGCGAGCAGTACTTC. Translated, it gives CASSVTGGEQYF. The chain employs TRBV5-1 and TRBJ2-7, with TRBD1 matching over 8 bases. The CDR3 totals 12 residues. The J segment lost 6 bases and the V segment lost 4 bases, leaving 3 bases of the junction unmatched. Germline V CDR1 and CDR2: SGHRS, YFSETQ.